The 23 T cell receptor beta chains given below trace back to one sample, sequenced in a study of blood T cells in healthy people across ages. Alongside a J-beta primer mix, a sample-barcoded 5' primer served in a second PCR lasting roughly 7 to 11 cycles. Each CDR3 protein gets one entry after TCRdb re-called the 5' RACE reads with MiXCR. Found here are more than 550,000 distinct CDR3 sequences, approximately 21% of them singletons; the top ten hold 20% to 25%. The sequenced sample was blood. The receptors come from a man in his sixties or seventies in good health.

This clonotype has at least ten counts. This sequence joins TRBV2 and TRBJ1-2, with D maybe TRBD1 (6 bases). Germline V gene lookup returns CDR1 SNHLY and CDR2 FYNNEI. The CDR3 runs 15 residues. V shed 1 base and J shed 7 bases, with 16 bases lying between them. The DNA of the CDR3 is TGTGCCAGCAGTGAAGACTCCCGCAGGGGAGGTGGCTACACCTTC. It translates to CASSEDSRRGGGYTF.

The genes are TRBV12-3 or TRBV12-4 and TRBJ2-7, with D possibly TRBD2 on 6 matching bases. The J call may be mistaken, given a closer DNA end match to TRBJ2-5. CDR3 size: 14 residues. In nucleotides, the CDR3 is TGTGCCAGCAGTTTTGCGGGGCCAGGAGAGACCCAGTACTTC. This codes for CASSFAGPGETQYF.

In its sample, this clonotype was seen a few times. This chain links TRBV14 with TRBJ2-3, with 7 bases aligning to TRBD2. Looked up from germline, CDR1 is SGHDN and CDR2 is FVKESK. This CDR3 contains 15 residues. V was clipped by 2 bases and J by 2 bases; unmatched bases: 4. The CDR3 region is CASSQTGRYTDTQYF. CDR3 DNA sequence: TGTGCCAGCAGCCAAACCGGGAGGTACACAGATACGCAGTATTTT.

The chain employs TRBV7-9 and TRBJ1-5, with unresolved D. V lost 6 bases, J lost 5 bases, and 23 bases lay in between. This CDR3 is 17 amino acids long. Germline CDR1 reads SEHNR; CDR2 reads FQNEAQ (reference sequence). The CDR3 here is CASSRSESPNGYQPQHF. CDR3 coding DNA: TGTGCCAGCAGTCGCTCCGAGAGTCCGAATGGGTATCAGCCCCAGCATTTT.

V usage is TRBV20-1 and J usage is TRBJ1-1; D not certain. The CDR3 spans 11 residues. V lost 6 bases and J 7 bases, leaving 12 bases between the germline ends. Germline CDR1 reads DFQATT; CDR2 reads SNEGSKA (reference sequence). The CDR3 region is CSASPLSEAFF. The CDR3 region has the DNA TGCAGTGCCAGCCCACTAAGTGAAGCTTTCTTT.

The chain uses TRBV5-1 and TRBJ1-2, with 8 bases aligning to TRBD1. The CDR3 contains 16 residues. Looked up from germline, CDR1 is SGHRS and CDR2 is YFSETQ. V dropped 5 bases and J dropped 1; count of bases not matched to a gene: 10. CDR3 DNA: TGCGCCAGCAGTTCCTCTAGACAGGGGTTTAACTATGGCTACACCTTC. This translates into CASSSSRQGFNYGYTF. Full variable domain (rest looked up from reference TRBV5-1 and TRBJ1-2): KAGVTQTPRYLIKTRGQQVTLSCSPISGHRSVSWYQQTPGQGLQFLFEYFSETQRNKGNFPGRFSGRQFSNSRSEMNVSTLELGDSALYLCASSSSRQGFNYGYTFGSGTRLTVV.

This clonotype was seen a few times. J is TRBJ1-1 and V is TRBV7-9; 7 bases align to TRBD1. The CDR3 consists of 17 residues. The germline gives CDR1 SEHNR, CDR2 FQNEAQ (reference sequence). With 4 bases clipped from V and 0 bases from J, the junction kept 11 bases outside the gene matches. The CDR3 DNA sequence: TGTGCCAGCAGCTGGGGACAGCCACAGTTCATGAACACTGAAGCTTTCTTT. Translation gives CASSWGQPQFMNTEAFF.

At least ten counts were recorded for this clonotype. This chain joins TRBV4-1 and TRBJ1-2, with 9 bases lining up with TRBD1. Unmatched junction bases numbered 7, after V lost 0 bases and J lost 5 bases. The CDR3 runs to 16 residues. Germline CDR1 is MGHRA and CDR2 is YSYEKL. As DNA, the CDR3 is TGCGCCAGCAGCCAAGAGGGACAGGGTGGTTGGTATGGCTACACCTTC. As protein: CASSQEGQGGWYGYTF.

The chain joins TRBV20-1 to TRBJ1-5; D is perhaps TRBD1 (5 bases). Germline V lookup: CDR1 DFQATT, CDR2 SNEGSKA (reference sequence). V dropped 4 bases and J dropped 0 bases, with 10 bases sitting between them. CDR3 length: 14 amino acids. The CDR3 region is CSATGQYSNQPQHF. The CDR3 DNA follows: TGCAGTGCTACGGGGCAATATAGCAATCAGCCCCAGCATTTT.

This chain links TRBV20-1 with TRBJ2-1; D may match TRBD1 or TRBD2 (5 bases each). The J call is uncertain, as TRBJ2-5 better fits the DNA end. The CDR3 runs 13 residues. The germline CDR1 and CDR2 sequences are DFQATT and SNEGSKA (reference sequence). The CDR3 here is CSAGDGGEGTQYF. CDR3 DNA: TGCAGTGCAGGCGATGGGGGTGAGGGGACCCAGTACTTC.

The V and J genes are TRBV18 and TRBJ2-1, with 9 bases fitting TRBD2. Germline CDR1 is KGHSH and CDR2 is LQKENI. The CDR3 loop spans 16 amino acids. The V and J ends lost 6 bases and 0 bases, in that order; junction bases with no gene match: 6. The CDR3 loop is CASSAGGRSSYNEQFF. As DNA, the CDR3 is TGTGCCAGCTCGGCGGGGGGGCGGAGCTCCTACAATGAGCAGTTCTTC.

This chain links TRBV3-1 with TRBJ1-1; perhaps TRBD1 as D (5 bases). CDR3 length: 15 amino acids. V lost 0 bases, J lost 4 bases, and 12 bases lay in between. Looked up from germline, CDR1 is LGHDT and CDR2 is YNNKEL (reference sequence). CDR3 region: CASSQEGLPLTEAFF. The CDR3 region has the DNA TGTGCCAGCAGCCAAGAGGGGCTGCCACTCACTGAAGCTTTCTTT. Full variable domain (outside the CDR3, taken from reference TRBV3-1 and TRBJ1-1): DTAVSQTPKYLVTQMGNDKSIKCEQNLGHDTMYWYKQDSKKFLKIMFSYNNKELIINETVPNRFSPKSPDKAHLNLHINSLELGDSAVYFCASSQEGLPLTEAFFGQGTRLTVV.

The chain recombines TRBV5-1 with TRBJ2-1, with TRBD2 identical over 11 bases. Germline V gene sequence: CDR1 SGHRS, CDR2 YFSETQ. The ends lost 2 bases at V and 8 bases at J; junction bases unmatched: 6. CDR3 size: 15 residues. The CDR3: CASSLVAGGADEQFF. CDR3 nucleotides: TGCGCCAGCAGCTTAGTAGCGGGAGGGGCCGATGAGCAGTTCTTC.

This chain uses TRBV3-1 with TRBJ2-5, with 9 bases aligning to TRBD2. The DNA end is more similar to TRBJ2-7, so the J call may be wrong. Per the germline V gene, CDR1 is LGHDT and CDR2 is YNNKEL (reference sequence). This CDR3 has 15 amino acids. This chain's CDR3 is CASSRLAAHSYEQYF. In DNA, the CDR3 is TGTGCCAGCAGCAGACTAGCGGCGCACTCCTACGAGCAGTACTTC.

This clonotype was seen a few times. V and J are TRBV7-2 and TRBJ1-4, with 10 bases aligning to TRBD1. CDR3 length equals 16 residues. Germline assignment: CDR1 SGHTA and CDR2 FQGNSA. J lost 7 bases, V lost 7 bases, and 12 bases had no gene match. The CDR3 nucleotides read TGTGCCAGCACCCCTCTTCCCGGGACAGGGGTTGAAAAACTGTTTTTT. Amino acids: CASTPLPGTGVEKLFF.

V gene TRBV21-1 combines with J gene TRBJ1-1. TRBV21-1 is a pseudogene segment. The CDR3 is 10 amino acids. CDR3 sequence reads: CASIPPQAFF. Written as DNA, the CDR3 is TGTGCCAGCATCCCACCGCAAGCTTTCTTT.

CDR3 protein: CSAPKLANEQFF. The CDR3 DNA is TGCAGTGCCCCGAAGCTAGCGAATGAGCAGTTCTTC. The V call is TRBV20-1, the J call TRBJ2-1; the D gene is possibly TRBD2 (6 bases). Germline V gene sequence: CDR1 DFQATT, CDR2 SNEGSKA (reference sequence). This CDR3 spans 12 amino acids. Trimming shortened V by 6 bases and J by 7 bases, and 13 bases separated the two germline ends.

The chain joins TRBV20-1 to TRBJ2-3, with a tentative D call TRBD2 (7 bases). The CDR3 contains 15 residues. V dropped 3 bases and J dropped 3 bases, with 16 bases sitting between them. Germline CDR1 DFQATT, CDR2 SNEGSKA (reference sequence). The CDR3, as DNA: TGCAGTGCTAGTTTGGGGGCGGGAGTAACAGATACGCAGTATTTT. It is translated as CSASLGAGVTDTQYF.

This clonotype was counted only a few times. This chain connects TRBV11-1 to TRBJ1-6; tentatively, D is TRBD1 (5 bases). Germline assignment: CDR1 SGHAT and CDR2 FQDESV (reference sequence). V was pared by 0 bases and J by 10 bases, with 10 bases between. This CDR3 comprises 14 residues. CDR3 nucleotide sequence: TGTGCCAGCAGCTTAGCGGCAGGGAGGTCACCCCTCCACTTT. This sequence encodes CASSLAAGRSPLHF. Variable domain in full (rest from reference TRBV11-1 and TRBJ1-6): EAEVAQSPRYKITEKSQAVAFWCDPISGHATLYWYRQILGQGPELLVQFQDESVVDDSQLPKDRFSAERLKGVDSTLKIQPAELGDSAMYLCASSLAAGRSPLHFGNGTRLTVT.

This chain joins TRBV20-1 and TRBJ2-5; D gene uncertain. V shed 3 bases and J shed 1 base, with 12 bases lying between them. The V gene's germline CDR1 is DFQATT and CDR2 SNEGSKA (reference sequence). The CDR3 consists of 14 residues. The CDR3 loop is CSARPVVTQETQYF. DNA of the CDR3: TGCAGTGCTAGGCCGGTCGTGACCCAAGAGACCCAGTACTTC.

There are a few counts of this clonotype. The V gene is TRBV7-8, the J gene TRBJ1-2; TRBD1 matches at 9 bases. Germline V gene lookup returns CDR1 SGHVS and CDR2 FQNEAQ. The CDR3 consists of 17 residues. Trimming took 2 bases from V and 0 from J; bases not matched to a gene: 7. The CDR3 loop reads CASSLWDRVSPNYGYTF. CDR3 DNA sequence: TGTGCCAGCAGCTTATGGGACAGGGTTTCTCCTAACTATGGCTACACCTTC.

The chain's CDR3 is CSAREGFNYEQYF. The CDR3 DNA reads TGCAGTGCTAGAGAGGGCTTTAATTACGAGCAGTACTTC. This chain links TRBV20-1 with TRBJ2-7; the D is unclear. This CDR3 contains 13 residues. V lost 0 bases to trimming and J lost 4 bases, with 10 bases between them. Germline values: CDR1 DFQATT, CDR2 SNEGSKA (reference sequence).

In this sample, this clonotype turned up once. This chain connects TRBV7-9 to TRBJ1-4; D is undetermined. The germline V gene encodes CDR1 SEHNR and CDR2 FQNEAQ (reference sequence). Trimming pared 5 bases from V and 4 bases from J, leaving 14 bases between. The CDR3 is 15 residues long. CDR3 sequence: CASSRLSSNNEKLFF. In nucleotides, the CDR3 is TGTGCCAGCAGCCGATTATCAAGTAATAATGAAAAACTGTTTTTT.